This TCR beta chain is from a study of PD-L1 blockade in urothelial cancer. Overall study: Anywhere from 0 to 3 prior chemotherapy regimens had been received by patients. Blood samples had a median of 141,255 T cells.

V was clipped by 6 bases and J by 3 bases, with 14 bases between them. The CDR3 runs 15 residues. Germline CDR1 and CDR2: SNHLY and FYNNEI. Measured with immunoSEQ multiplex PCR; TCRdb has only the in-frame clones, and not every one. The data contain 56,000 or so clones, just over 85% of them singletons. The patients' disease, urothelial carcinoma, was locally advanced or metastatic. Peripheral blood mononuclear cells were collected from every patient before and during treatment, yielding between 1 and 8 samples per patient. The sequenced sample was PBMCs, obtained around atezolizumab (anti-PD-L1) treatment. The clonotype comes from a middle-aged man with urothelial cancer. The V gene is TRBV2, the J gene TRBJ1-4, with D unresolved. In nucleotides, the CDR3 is TGTGCCAGCAGGGGCCGCCTCGTAGCTAATGAAAAACTGTTTTTT. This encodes CASRGRLVANEKLFF.